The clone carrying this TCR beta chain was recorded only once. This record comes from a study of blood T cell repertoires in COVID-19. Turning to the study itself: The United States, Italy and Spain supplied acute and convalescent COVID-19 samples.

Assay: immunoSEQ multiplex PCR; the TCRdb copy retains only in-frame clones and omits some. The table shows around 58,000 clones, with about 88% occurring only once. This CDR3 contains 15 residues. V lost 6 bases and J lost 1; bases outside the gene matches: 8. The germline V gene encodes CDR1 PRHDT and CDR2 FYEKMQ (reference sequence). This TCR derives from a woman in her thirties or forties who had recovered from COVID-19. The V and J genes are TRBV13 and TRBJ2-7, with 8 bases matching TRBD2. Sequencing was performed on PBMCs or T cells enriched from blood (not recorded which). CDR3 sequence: CASRARGAASYEQYF. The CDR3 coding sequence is TGTGCCAGCAGGGCGCGGGGGGCTGCGTCCTACGAGCAGTACTTC.